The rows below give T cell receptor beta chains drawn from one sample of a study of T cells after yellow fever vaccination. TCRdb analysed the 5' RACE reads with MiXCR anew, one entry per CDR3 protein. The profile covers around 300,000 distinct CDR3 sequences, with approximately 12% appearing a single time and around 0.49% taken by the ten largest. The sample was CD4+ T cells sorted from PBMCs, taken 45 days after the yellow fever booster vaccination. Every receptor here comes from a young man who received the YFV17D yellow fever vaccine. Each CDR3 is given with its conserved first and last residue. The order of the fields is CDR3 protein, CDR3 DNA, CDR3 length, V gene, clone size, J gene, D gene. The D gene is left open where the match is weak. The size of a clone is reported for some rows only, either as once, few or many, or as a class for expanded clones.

CDR3aa: CASSGASSYEQYF
CDR3nt: TGCGCCAGCAGCGGGGCTAGCTCCTACGAGCAGTACTTC
len: 13
v_gene: TRBV5-1
abundance: few
j_gene: TRBJ2-7
d_gene: -

CDR3aa: CASSLGTSGTNEQFF
CDR3nt: TGTGCCAGCAGCCTGGGGACTAGCGGGACGAATGAGCAGTTCTTC
len: 15
v_gene: TRBV7-9
abundance: -
j_gene: TRBJ2-1
d_gene: TRBD2

CDR3aa: CSVCSQRNTGELFF
CDR3nt: TGCAGCGTTTGTAGTCAGAGGAACACCGGGGAGCTGTTTTTT
len: 14
v_gene: TRBV29-1
abundance: -
j_gene: TRBJ2-2
d_gene: -

CDR3aa: CASSQLDTGELFF
CDR3nt: TGCGCCAGCAGTCAGCTAGACACCGGGGAGCTGTTTTTT
len: 13
v_gene: TRBV5-1
abundance: few
j_gene: TRBJ2-2
d_gene: -

CDR3aa: CAISPPPRSGSPHEQYF
CDR3nt: TGTGCCATCAGTCCCCCCCCGCGAAGCGGGAGTCCCCACGAGCAGTACTTC
len: 17
v_gene: TRBV10-3
abundance: -
j_gene: TRBJ2-7
d_gene: TRBD2

CDR3aa: CASSLPGLATEQYF
CDR3nt: TGTGCCAGCAGCCTACCGGGACTAGCGACCGAGCAGTACTTC
len: 14
v_gene: TRBV7-8
abundance: -
j_gene: TRBJ2-7
d_gene: TRBD2

CDR3aa: CASRPPSTTGKEQYF
CDR3nt: TGTGCCAGCAGACCTCCTAGTACTACAGGAAAGGAGCAGTACTTC
len: 15
v_gene: TRBV28
abundance: -
j_gene: TRBJ2-7
d_gene: -

CDR3aa: CASSATSGVTYNEQFF
CDR3nt: TGTGCCAGCAGCGCCACTTCGGGGGTAACCTACAATGAGCAGTTCTTC
len: 16
v_gene: TRBV7-3
abundance: few
j_gene: TRBJ2-1
d_gene: -

CDR3aa: CASSLAGGSPTDTQYF
CDR3nt: TGTGCCAGCAGCTTAGCCGGCGGGAGTCCCACAGATACGCAGTATTTT
len: 16
v_gene: TRBV11-3
abundance: -
j_gene: TRBJ2-3
d_gene: TRBD2

CDR3aa: CASSPLLGKAGGRQETQYF
CDR3nt: TGTGCCAGCAGTCCCCTCCTCGGGAAAGCGGGAGGCCGGCAGGAGACCCAGTACTTC
len: 19
v_gene: TRBV28
abundance: -
j_gene: TRBJ2-5
d_gene: TRBD2

CDR3aa: CATLRDSSYNEQFF
CDR3nt: TGTGCCACCCTTCGAGATAGCTCCTACAATGAGCAGTTCTTC
len: 14
v_gene: TRBV10-3
abundance: few
j_gene: TRBJ2-1
d_gene: -

CDR3aa: CASSISSLTDTQYF
CDR3nt: TGTGCCAGTAGTATCTCTAGCTTAACAGATACGCAGTATTTT
len: 14
v_gene: TRBV19
abundance: few
j_gene: TRBJ2-3
d_gene: -

CDR3aa: CASSRQGPTGETQYF
CDR3nt: TGTGCCAGCAGCCGCCAGGGGCCAACGGGAGAGACCCAGTACTTC
len: 15
v_gene: TRBV7-2
abundance: few
j_gene: TRBJ2-5
d_gene: -

CDR3aa: CASSSISGTGELFF
CDR3nt: TGCGCCAGCAGCTCCATTAGCGGAACCGGGGAGCTGTTTTTT
len: 14
v_gene: TRBV5-1
abundance: -
j_gene: TRBJ2-2
d_gene: -

CDR3aa: CAISGQGGEQYF
CDR3nt: TGTGCCATCAGTGGACAGGGGGGCGAGCAGTACTTC
len: 12
v_gene: TRBV10-3
abundance: -
j_gene: TRBJ2-7
d_gene: TRBD1

CDR3aa: CASSLALAGGPGFLFF
CDR3nt: TGTGCCAGCAGCTTAGCCCTAGCGGGAGGGCCAGGTTTTCTGTTCTTC
len: 16
v_gene: TRBV7-9
abundance: -
j_gene: TRBJ2-1
d_gene: TRBD2

CDR3aa: CASSLAQGYGYTF
CDR3nt: TGTGCCAGCAGTTTAGCGCAGGGCTATGGCTACACCTTC
len: 13
v_gene: TRBV7-9
abundance: many
j_gene: TRBJ1-2
d_gene: -

CDR3aa: CASSLDGTNPYEQYF
CDR3nt: TGTGCCAGCAGCTTAGATGGGACAAATCCCTACGAGCAGTACTTC
len: 15
v_gene: TRBV7-2
abundance: few
j_gene: TRBJ2-7
d_gene: -

CDR3aa: CSADWTDTQYF
CDR3nt: TGCAGCGCCGACTGGACAGATACGCAGTATTTT
len: 11
v_gene: TRBV29-1
abundance: many
j_gene: TRBJ2-3
d_gene: -

CDR3aa: CASSISWATDTQYF
CDR3nt: TGTGCCAGCTCTATCTCGTGGGCCACAGATACGCAGTATTTT
len: 14
v_gene: TRBV18
abundance: once
j_gene: TRBJ2-3
d_gene: -

CDR3aa: CATDRGRGTDTQYF
CDR3nt: TGTGCCACGGACCGGGGGAGGGGTACAGATACGCAGTATTTT
len: 14
v_gene: TRBV25-1
abundance: few
j_gene: TRBJ2-3
d_gene: TRBD2

CDR3aa: CASSQANGRAARGEQFF
CDR3nt: TGCGCCAGCAGCCAAGCCAACGGGAGGGCCGCTCGGGGGGAGCAGTTCTTC
len: 17
v_gene: TRBV4-3
abundance: -
j_gene: TRBJ2-1
d_gene: TRBD2

CDR3aa: CASSPTGGNIGKYGYTF
CDR3nt: TGTGCCAGCAGTCCGACAGGGGGAAATATCGGGAAATATGGCTACACCTTC
len: 17
v_gene: TRBV6-5
abundance: few
j_gene: TRBJ1-2
d_gene: TRBD1

CDR3aa: CSAALEGPDTQYF
CDR3nt: TGCAGTGCAGCACTCGAGGGCCCAGATACGCAGTATTTT
len: 13
v_gene: TRBV20-1
abundance: -
j_gene: TRBJ2-3
d_gene: -

CDR3aa: CSARLGGQVASGANVLTF
CDR3nt: TGCAGTGCTAGATTGGGGGGACAGGTCGCCTCTGGGGCCAACGTCCTGACTTTC
len: 18
v_gene: TRBV20-1
abundance: -
j_gene: TRBJ2-6
d_gene: TRBD1

CDR3aa: CASSLISGQGVWTQYF
CDR3nt: TGTGCCAGCAGTTTAATATCCGGACAGGGGGTCTGGACCCAGTACTTC
len: 16
v_gene: TRBV12-3/TRBV12-4
abundance: many
j_gene: TRBJ2-5
d_gene: TRBD1

CDR3aa: CASSSTGGLGEQYF
CDR3nt: TGTGCTAGCAGTTCAACAGGGGGCCTCGGCGAGCAGTACTTC
len: 14
v_gene: TRBV11-2
abundance: -
j_gene: TRBJ2-7
d_gene: TRBD1

CDR3aa: CASTARASTDTQYF
CDR3nt: TGTGCCAGTACCGCGAGAGCGTCCACAGATACGCAGTATTTT
len: 14
v_gene: TRBV19
abundance: -
j_gene: TRBJ2-3
d_gene: -

CDR3aa: CASSMTGAGTEAFF
CDR3nt: TGTGCCAGCAGCATGACAGGGGCCGGTACTGAAGCTTTCTTT
len: 14
v_gene: TRBV11-2
abundance: -
j_gene: TRBJ1-1
d_gene: TRBD1

CDR3aa: CASSSTGGAFF
CDR3nt: TGTGCCAGCAGTTCCACAGGGGGAGCTTTCTTT
len: 11
v_gene: TRBV6-5
abundance: few
j_gene: TRBJ1-1
d_gene: TRBD1

CDR3aa: CASSRLDRSYNEQFF
CDR3nt: TGTGCCAGCAGTCGACTCGATAGAAGCTACAATGAGCAGTTCTTC
len: 15
v_gene: TRBV7-9
abundance: -
j_gene: TRBJ2-1
d_gene: -

CDR3aa: CASSLSGNDGYTF
CDR3nt: TGTGCCAGCAGCTTATCAGGGAATGATGGCTACACCTTC
len: 13
v_gene: TRBV7-2
abundance: once
j_gene: TRBJ1-2
d_gene: -

CDR3aa: CASSFGLAGGTGELFF
CDR3nt: TGTGCCAGCAGTTTCGGACTAGCGGGAGGGACCGGGGAGCTGTTTTTT
len: 16
v_gene: TRBV5-4
abundance: few
j_gene: TRBJ2-2
d_gene: TRBD2

CDR3aa: CASSLASSQGYEQYF
CDR3nt: TGCGCCAGCAGCCTTGCGTCAAGTCAGGGGTACGAGCAGTACTTC
len: 15
v_gene: TRBV4-3
abundance: -
j_gene: TRBJ2-7
d_gene: -

CDR3aa: CSVKQGADTQYF
CDR3nt: TGCAGCGTAAAACAAGGGGCAGATACGCAGTATTTT
len: 12
v_gene: TRBV29-1
abundance: many
j_gene: TRBJ2-3
d_gene: -

CDR3aa: CASSVQTGEYEQYF
CDR3nt: TGTGCCAGCAGCGTTCAAACAGGGGAATACGAGCAGTACTTC
len: 14
v_gene: TRBV7-3
abundance: -
j_gene: TRBJ2-7
d_gene: TRBD1

CDR3aa: CSASGVARKNIQYF
CDR3nt: TGCAGTGCTAGCGGGGTAGCGCGTAAAAACATTCAGTACTTC
len: 14
v_gene: TRBV20-1
abundance: few
j_gene: TRBJ2-4
d_gene: -

CDR3aa: CSAQQGRYNEQFF
CDR3nt: TGCAGTGCTCAACAGGGTCGCTACAATGAGCAGTTCTTC
len: 13
v_gene: TRBV20-1
abundance: many
j_gene: TRBJ2-1
d_gene: -

CDR3aa: CSARVPSSWTQYF
CDR3nt: TGCAGTGCTAGAGTCCCCTCCTCATGGACCCAGTACTTC
len: 13
v_gene: TRBV20-1
abundance: few
j_gene: TRBJ2-5
d_gene: -

CDR3aa: CSVEGTGFYNEQFF
CDR3nt: TGCAGCGTTGAGGGGACAGGCTTCTACAATGAGCAGTTCTTC
len: 14
v_gene: TRBV29-1
abundance: -
j_gene: TRBJ2-1
d_gene: TRBD1

CDR3aa: CASSLSPGEGEQYF
CDR3nt: TGCGCCAGCAGCTTGTCCCCGGGAGAGGGAGAGCAGTACTTC
len: 14
v_gene: TRBV5-1
abundance: few
j_gene: TRBJ2-7
d_gene: -

CDR3aa: CASSPGGGTYEQYF
CDR3nt: TGTGCCAGCTCACCCGGCGGTGGCACCTACGAGCAGTACTTC
len: 14
v_gene: TRBV18
abundance: -
j_gene: TRBJ2-7
d_gene: -

CDR3aa: CASSQVGARAEAFF
CDR3nt: TGTGCCAGCAGCCAAGTGGGGGCGCGGGCTGAAGCTTTCTTT
len: 14
v_gene: TRBV14
abundance: -
j_gene: TRBJ1-1
d_gene: -

CDR3aa: CASSLAPGAGADTQYF
CDR3nt: TGTGCCAGCAGCTTAGCGCCGGGAGCAGGGGCAGATACGCAGTATTTT
len: 16
v_gene: TRBV7-2
abundance: many
j_gene: TRBJ2-3
d_gene: -

CDR3aa: CASIREWRGGQETQYF
CDR3nt: TGTGCCAGCATCAGAGAGTGGCGGGGGGGGCAAGAGACCCAGTACTTC
len: 16
v_gene: TRBV7-2
abundance: few
j_gene: TRBJ2-5
d_gene: TRBD2

CDR3aa: CSASRGSYGYTF
CDR3nt: TGCAGTGCGTCGAGGGGGAGCTATGGCTACACCTTC
len: 12
v_gene: TRBV20-1
abundance: few
j_gene: TRBJ1-2
d_gene: -

CDR3aa: CASARDRSNEKLFF
CDR3nt: TGTGCCAGCGCCAGGGACAGGAGTAATGAAAAACTGTTTTTT
len: 14
v_gene: TRBV19
abundance: few
j_gene: TRBJ1-4
d_gene: TRBD1

CDR3aa: CASSQENRETQYF
CDR3nt: TGTGCCAGCAGCCAAGAGAACCGGGAGACCCAGTACTTC
len: 13
v_gene: TRBV4-2
abundance: few
j_gene: TRBJ2-5
d_gene: -

CDR3aa: CASSLELATVSGANVLTF
CDR3nt: TGTGCCAGCAGCTTAGAGCTAGCGACAGTCTCTGGGGCCAACGTCCTGACTTTC
len: 18
v_gene: TRBV7-6
abundance: many
j_gene: TRBJ2-6
d_gene: -

CDR3aa: CASSLGTLYNEQFF
CDR3nt: TGTGCCAGCAGCCTCGGGACTCTCTACAATGAGCAGTTCTTC
len: 14
v_gene: TRBV7-2
abundance: few
j_gene: TRBJ2-1
d_gene: -

CDR3aa: CASSLGLGAPGELFF
CDR3nt: TGCGCCAGCAGCTTGGGTCTGGGGGCGCCCGGGGAGCTGTTTTTT
len: 15
v_gene: TRBV5-1
abundance: few
j_gene: TRBJ2-2
d_gene: -

CDR3aa: CASSRGRSPIYEQYF
CDR3nt: TGTGCCAGCAGCAGAGGACGGTCACCGATCTACGAGCAGTACTTC
len: 15
v_gene: TRBV7-8
abundance: -
j_gene: TRBJ2-7
d_gene: -

CDR3aa: CASSLQERGQYF
CDR3nt: TGTGCCAGCAGCTTACAGGAGAGGGGGCAGTACTTC
len: 12
v_gene: TRBV7-9
abundance: -
j_gene: TRBJ2-7
d_gene: -